The 22 T cell receptor beta chains given below trace back to one sample, sequenced in a study of cytomegalovirus exposure and HLA in healthy donors. The PCR contained 60 Vbeta and 13 Jbeta primers. Profiled with immunoSEQ multiplex PCR; TCRdb holds only in-frame clones, not every one. The sample yields 130,000 or so clones, 76% seen once. The sequencing input was PBMCs. These receptors all come from a female donor in good health and CMV-seropositive.

The chain has TRBV30 and TRBJ1-2; 8 bases are shared with TRBD1. Trimming cost V 3 bases and J 5 bases; bases outside gene matches: 5. Looked up from germline, CDR1 is GTSNPN and CDR2 is SVGIG (reference sequence). The CDR3 spans 13 residues. The CDR3 sequence is CAWSGTGPYGYTF. In DNA, the CDR3 is TGTGCCTGGAGCGGGACAGGTCCTTATGGCTACACCTTC.

V usage is TRBV19 and J usage is TRBJ2-7; a possible D gene is TRBD2 (5 bases). This CDR3 is built from 14 residues. Germline assignment: CDR1 LNHDA and CDR2 SQIVND (reference sequence). V lost 6 bases and J lost 2, with 14 bases in between. The CDR3 sequence is CASRATGYTYEQYF. The CDR3 bases are TGTGCCAGTAGAGCCACGGGGTATACCTACGAGCAGTACTTC. Full variable domain (outside the CDR3, taken from reference TRBV19 and TRBJ2-7): DGGITQSPKYLFRKEGQNVTLSCEQNLNHDAMYWYRQDPGQGLRLIYYSQIVNDFQKGDIAEGYSVSREKKESFPLTVTSAQKNPTAFYLCASRATGYTYEQYFGPGTRLTVT.

The chain links TRBV19 to TRBJ1-5; tentatively, D is TRBD1 (5 bases). The germline V and J ends were trimmed by 3 bases and 2 bases, with 11 bases remaining between them. Germline CDR1 and CDR2: LNHDA and SQIVND (reference sequence). This CDR3 spans 15 amino acids. The CDR3: CASSILLGGNQPQHF. The DNA for the CDR3 is TGTGCCAGTAGTATTCTTTTAGGGGGCAATCAGCCCCAGCATTTT.

The chain couples TRBV18 to TRBJ2-5, with 10 bases fitting TRBD2. The germline CDR1 and CDR2 sequences are KGHSH and LQKENI. The J segment lost 3 bases and the V segment lost 5 bases, leaving 3 bases of the junction unmatched. The CDR3 extends over 14 amino acids. The CDR3 bases are TGTGCCAGCTCAATTGGACTAGCGGAAGAGACCCAGTACTTC. This sequence encodes CASSIGLAEETQYF.

This chain connects TRBV27 to TRBJ1-5, with 7 bases lining up with TRBD1. Germline CDR1 and CDR2: MNHEY and SMNVEV (reference sequence). The CDR3 has 13 amino acids. Losses at the gene ends were 8 bases for V and 4 bases for J; bases not matched to a gene: 5. The CDR3 DNA is TGTGCCAGCCGGGACAGTGGGAATCAGCCCCAGCATTTT. This encodes CASRDSGNQPQHF.

The chain links TRBV7-9 to TRBJ2-1; a weak D match, TRBD1 (5 bases). CDR3 size: 13 residues. V shed 6 bases and J shed 6 bases, with 12 bases lying between them. Germline V gene data show CDR1 as SEHNR and CDR2 as FQNEAQ (reference sequence). DNA for the CDR3: TGTGCCAGCAGGGGCCAGGGCGGCAATGAGCAGTTCTTC. Translating it yields CASRGQGGNEQFF.

This chain uses TRBV19 with TRBJ2-3; TRBD2 matches at 11 bases. Germline values: CDR1 LNHDA, CDR2 SQIVND (reference sequence). The junction had 7 bases not matched to a gene; V was cut back by 4 bases and J by 7 bases. The CDR3 is 15 residues long. Here the CDR3 reads CASSSTSGGTYTQYF. In DNA, the CDR3 is TGTGCCAGTAGTAGTACTAGCGGGGGAACATATACGCAGTATTTT.

Details on this clone: This specimen includes other DNA sequences encoding the same CDR3. This chain connects TRBV6-5 to TRBJ1-1; 7 positions agree with TRBD1. Germline loops: CDR1 MNHEY, CDR2 SVGAGI. With 6 bases clipped from V and 2 bases from J, the junction kept 6 bases outside the gene matches. The CDR3 spans 14 residues. In DNA, the CDR3 is TGTGCCAGCAGCTACGGACAGGTTAACACTGAAGCTTTCTTT. It encodes CASSYGQVNTEAFF.

This rearrangement joins TRBV4-2 to TRBJ1-1; no clear D gene. V shed 2 bases and J shed 2 bases, with 18 bases lying between them. The CDR3 has 17 amino acids. CDR1 and CDR2 (germline): LGHNA, YNFKEQ. The CDR3, as DNA: TGTGCCAGCAGCCAATTATTTTCAGTTGGGCCAAACACTGAAGCTTTCTTT. This gives the protein CASSQLFSVGPNTEAFF.

The chain employs TRBV7-7 and TRBJ2-2, with 13 bases identical to TRBD2. There are 16 residues in the CDR3. Germline-derived CDR1 and CDR2 are SSHAT and FNYEAQ (reference sequence). With 5 bases clipped from V and 2 bases from J, the junction kept 2 bases outside the gene matches. CDR3 coding DNA: TGTGCCAGCAGCCGACTAGCGGGGGGCAACACCGGGGAGCTGTTTTTT. Amino acid sequence: CASSRLAGGNTGELFF.

The chain has TRBV7-2 and TRBJ2-1; 7 positions match TRBD2. This CDR3 has 18 residues. CDR1 is SGHTA and CDR2 is FQGNSA in the germline V gene. The V segment lost 5 bases and the J segment 1 base; nucleotides outside the gene matches: 14. The CDR3, as DNA: TGTGCCAGCAGCCTCAACCCAGCGGGACCAGGGTCCTACAATGAGCAGTTCTTC. Translation gives CASSLNPAGPGSYNEQFF.

J is TRBJ1-2 and V is TRBV5-1; D gene uncertain. Germline CDR1 SGHRS, CDR2 YFSETQ. This CDR3 is 15 amino acids long. V was cut by 6 bases and J by 1 base, with 16 bases left in between. CDR3 in amino acids: CASTSDNPINYGYTF. CDR3 DNA sequence: TGCGCCAGCACCTCTGACAATCCTATTAACTATGGCTACACCTTC. Full variable domain (remainder filled in from reference TRBV5-1 and TRBJ1-2): KAGVTQTPRYLIKTRGQQVTLSCSPISGHRSVSWYQQTPGQGLQFLFEYFSETQRNKGNFPGRFSGRQFSNSRSEMNVSTLELGDSALYLCASTSDNPINYGYTFGSGTRLTVV.

The chain carries TRBV18 and TRBJ2-3; 13 nucleotides agree with TRBD2. V shed 2 bases and J 4 bases; nucleotides not matched to a gene: 3. This CDR3 has 16 amino acids. Germline V gene lookup returns CDR1 KGHSH and CDR2 LQKENI. The CDR3: CASSPGTSGAADTQYF. The CDR3 coding sequence is TGTGCCAGCTCACCAGGGACTAGCGGGGCGGCAGATACGCAGTATTTT. Complete variable domain (other parts from reference TRBV18 and TRBJ2-3): NAGVMQNPRHLVRRRGQEARLRCSPMKGHSHVYWYRQLPEEGLKFMVYLQKENIIDESGMPKERFSAEFPKEGPSILRIQQVVRGDSAAYFCASSPGTSGAADTQYFGPGTRLTVL.

As concerns this clone: Other DNA sequences in the same sample also yield this CDR3. The DNA of the CDR3 is TGCGCCAGCAGCTTGGCTGGCAACTATGGCTACACCTTC. It encodes CASSLAGNYGYTF. The V call is TRBV5-1, the J call TRBJ1-2, with D uncertain. V gave up 0 bases and J gave up 2 bases, with 5 bases separating them. Germline V gene lookup returns CDR1 SGHRS and CDR2 YFSETQ. The CDR3 sequence is 13 residues long.

This clone was observed a single time. The V call is TRBV9, the J call TRBJ2-5, with 8 bases aligning to TRBD2. Near its end, the DNA agrees better with TRBJ2-7, so the J call may be wrong. The CDR3 has 13 residues. CDR1 SGDLS and CDR2 YYNGEE come from the germline V gene. This CDR3 is CASSVVAGGEQYF. The CDR3 coding sequence is TGTGCCAGCAGCGTAGTTGCGGGAGGCGAGCAGTACTTC.

The chain employs TRBV7-2 and TRBJ2-7; D possibly corresponds to TRBD1 (6 bases). The ends were cut back, 2 bases at V and 2 bases at J, with 16 bases in the middle. This CDR3 spans 16 amino acids. Germline loops: CDR1 SGHTA, CDR2 FQGNSA. DNA for the CDR3: TGTGCCAGCAGCTTAACCCCGGACAGCTCTGCCTACGAGCAGTACTTC. Translating it yields CASSLTPDSSAYEQYF. Complete variable domain (other parts from reference TRBV7-2 and TRBJ2-7): GAGVSQSPSNKVTEKGKDVELRCDPISGHTALYWYRQSLGQGLEFLIYFQGNSAPDKSGLPSDRFSAERTGGSVSTLTIQRTQQEDSAVYLCASSLTPDSSAYEQYFGPGTRLTVT.

The chain combines TRBV14 with TRBJ2-5; 8 bases map to TRBD2. The V and J ends lost 4 bases and 2 bases, in that order; junction bases with no gene match: 6. CDR3 length: 15 amino acids. In germline, CDR1 is SGHDN, CDR2 FVKESK. CDR3 protein: CASSLLAGSQETQYF. The CDR3 DNA reads as TGTGCCAGCAGCCTCCTAGCGGGTTCACAAGAGACCCAGTACTTC.

As regards this clone: Additional DNA sequences in this sample encode the identical CDR3. The V call is TRBV7-9, the J call TRBJ1-1; maybe TRBD1 (6 bases). Trimming removed 4 bases at V and 0 bases at J, with 12 bases between. This CDR3 is built from 15 residues. Per the germline V gene, CDR1 is SEHNR and CDR2 is FQNEAQ (reference sequence). DNA for the CDR3: TGTGCCAGCAGCTGGGGGGGCAAGGTGAACACTGAAGCTTTCTTT. It specifies CASSWGGKVNTEAFF.

The rearrangement links TRBV11-2 to TRBJ1-1, with D possibly being TRBD1 (5 bases). CDR3 length: 16 residues. V was shortened by 6 bases and J by 0 bases, with 17 bases between the two germline ends. Germline assignment: CDR1 SGHAT and CDR2 FQNNGV. The CDR3 nucleotides read TGTGCCAGCAGGGGATTGGCGGGGGGGATGAACACTGAAGCTTTCTTT. As protein: CASRGLAGGMNTEAFF.

The chain has TRBV6-5 and TRBJ2-2; 9 nucleotides agree with TRBD1. CDR1 and CDR2 from the germline V gene are MNHEY and SVGAGI. CDR3 length: 15 residues. V lost 2 bases and J lost 5; bases outside the gene matches: 3. The DNA for the CDR3 is TGTGCCAGCAGTTACACAGGGGGCTCTACCGGGGAGCTGTTTTTT. Its protein is CASSYTGGSTGELFF.

CDR3: CASSQQGAIYNEQFF. The CDR3 nucleotides are TGCGCCAGCAGCCAACAGGGGGCTATCTACAATGAGCAGTTCTTC. The gene calls are TRBV5-1 and TRBJ2-1; 9 bases align to TRBD1. Germline values: CDR1 SGHRS, CDR2 YFSETQ. This CDR3 is built from 15 residues. V shed 4 bases and J 3 bases; nucleotides not matched to a gene: 5.

The rearrangement uses TRBV5-1 and TRBJ1-1; D is perhaps TRBD1 (5 bases). The germline CDR1 and CDR2 sequences are SGHRS and YFSETQ. The CDR3 has 16 residues. V shed 4 bases and J shed 0 bases, with 16 bases lying between them. The CDR3 loop reads CASSPLGGGVNTEAFF. CDR3 nucleotides: TGCGCCAGCAGCCCCCTCGGCGGGGGGGTGAACACTGAAGCTTTCTTT.